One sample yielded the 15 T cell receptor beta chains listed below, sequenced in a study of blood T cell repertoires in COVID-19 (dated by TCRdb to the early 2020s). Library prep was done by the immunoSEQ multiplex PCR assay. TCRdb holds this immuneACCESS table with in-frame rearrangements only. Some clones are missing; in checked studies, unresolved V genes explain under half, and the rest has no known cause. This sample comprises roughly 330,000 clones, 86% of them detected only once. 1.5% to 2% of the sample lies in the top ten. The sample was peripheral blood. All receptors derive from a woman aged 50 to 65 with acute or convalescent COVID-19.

Here the CDR3 reads CASSLGAPNASGRDNEQFF. CDR3 in DNA: TGCGCCAGCAGCTTGGGAGCCCCAAACGCTAGCGGGAGGGACAATGAGCAGTTCTTC. The chain joins TRBV5-1 to TRBJ2-1; 12 bases align to TRBD2. The CDR3 is 19 residues long. With 0 bases clipped from V and 5 bases from J, the junction kept 12 bases outside the gene matches. Germline V gene sequence: CDR1 SGHRS, CDR2 YFSETQ.

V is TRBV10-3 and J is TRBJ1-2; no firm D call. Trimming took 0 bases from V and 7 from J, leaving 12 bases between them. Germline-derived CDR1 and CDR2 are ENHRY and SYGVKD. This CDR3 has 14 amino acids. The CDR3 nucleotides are TGTGCCATCAGTGAGTCCACTGGCGGGTCTGGCTACACCTTC. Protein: CAISESTGGSGYTF.

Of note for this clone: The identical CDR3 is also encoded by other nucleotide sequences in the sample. CDR3 coding DNA: TGTGCCAGCAGTGAGCGGACTAGCGGGAGAAATGAGCAGTTCTTC. Translating it yields CASSERTSGRNEQFF. The chain joins TRBV2 to TRBJ2-1; 13 nucleotides match TRBD2. The CDR3 has 15 residues. Looked up from germline, CDR1 is SNHLY and CDR2 is FYNNEI. The V gene end was trimmed by 3 bases and the J gene end by 7 bases; junction bases not matched to a gene: 3. The full variable domain, in which reference TRBV2 and TRBJ2-1 provide the parts outside the CDR3, is EPEVTQTPSHQVTQMGQEVILRCVPISNHLYFYWYRQILGQKVEFLVSFYNNEISEKSEIFDDQFSVERPDGSNFTLKIRSTKLEDSAMYFCASSERTSGRNEQFFGPGTRLTVL.

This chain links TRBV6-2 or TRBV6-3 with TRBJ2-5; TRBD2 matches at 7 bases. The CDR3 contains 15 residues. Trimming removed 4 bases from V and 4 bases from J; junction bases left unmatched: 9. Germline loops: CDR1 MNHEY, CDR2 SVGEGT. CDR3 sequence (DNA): TGTGCCAGCAGTTGGACTAGGGGTCTGGGAGAGACCCAGTACTTC. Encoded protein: CASSWTRGLGETQYF.

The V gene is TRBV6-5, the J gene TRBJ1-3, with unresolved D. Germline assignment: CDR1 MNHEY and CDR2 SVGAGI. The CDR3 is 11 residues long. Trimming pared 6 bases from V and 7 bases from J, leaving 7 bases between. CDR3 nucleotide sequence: TGTGCCAGCAGGACCGGGAACACCATATATTTT. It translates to CASRTGNTIYF.

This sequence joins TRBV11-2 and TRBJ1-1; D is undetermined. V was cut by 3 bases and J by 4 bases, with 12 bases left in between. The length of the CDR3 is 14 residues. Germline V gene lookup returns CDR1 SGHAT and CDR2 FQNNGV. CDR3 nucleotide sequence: TGTGCCAGCAGCTTTGGGGTAAGCGGCACTGAAGCTTTCTTT. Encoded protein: CASSFGVSGTEAFF.

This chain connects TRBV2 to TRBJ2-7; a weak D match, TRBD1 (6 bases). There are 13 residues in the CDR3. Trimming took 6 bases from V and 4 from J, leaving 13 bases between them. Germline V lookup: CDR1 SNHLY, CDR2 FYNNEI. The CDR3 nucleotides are TGTGCCAGCAGGGGGGCAGGGCCATACGAGCAGTACTTC. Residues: CASRGAGPYEQYF.

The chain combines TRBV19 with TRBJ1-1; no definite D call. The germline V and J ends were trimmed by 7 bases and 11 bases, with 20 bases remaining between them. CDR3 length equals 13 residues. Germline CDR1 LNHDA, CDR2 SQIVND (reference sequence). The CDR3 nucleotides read TGTGCCAGTAACACTGACACCCGGTCTGTGGCTTTCTTT. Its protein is CASNTDTRSVAFF.

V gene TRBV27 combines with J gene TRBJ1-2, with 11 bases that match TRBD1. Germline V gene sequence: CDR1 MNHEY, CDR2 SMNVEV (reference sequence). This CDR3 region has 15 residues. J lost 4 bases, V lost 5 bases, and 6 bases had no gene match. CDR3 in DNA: TGTGCCAGCAGTGATGGGACAGGGGGAATCTATGGCTACACCTTC. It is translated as CASSDGTGGIYGYTF.

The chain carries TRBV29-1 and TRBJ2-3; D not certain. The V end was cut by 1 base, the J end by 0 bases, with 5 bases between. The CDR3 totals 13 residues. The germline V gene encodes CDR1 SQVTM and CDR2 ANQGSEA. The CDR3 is CSVEGPSTDTQYF. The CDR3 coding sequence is TGCAGCGTTGAAGGGCCTAGCACAGATACGCAGTATTTT.

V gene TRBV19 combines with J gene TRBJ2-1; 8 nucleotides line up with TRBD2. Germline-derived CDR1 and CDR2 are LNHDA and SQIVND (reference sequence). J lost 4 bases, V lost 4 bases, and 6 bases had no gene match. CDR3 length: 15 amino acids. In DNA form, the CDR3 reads TGTGCCAGTAGTAACTGGGCTAGCGGGTACAATGAGCAGTTCTTC. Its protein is CASSNWASGYNEQFF.

The CDR3 coding sequence is TGTGCCAGCAGTTCCAGTTCACCCCTCCACTTT. Its translation is CASSSSSPLHF. The chain combines TRBV12-3 or TRBV12-4 with TRBJ1-6; unclear D gene. This CDR3 comprises 11 residues. Trimming shortened V by 4 bases and J by 9 bases, and 4 bases separated the two germline ends.

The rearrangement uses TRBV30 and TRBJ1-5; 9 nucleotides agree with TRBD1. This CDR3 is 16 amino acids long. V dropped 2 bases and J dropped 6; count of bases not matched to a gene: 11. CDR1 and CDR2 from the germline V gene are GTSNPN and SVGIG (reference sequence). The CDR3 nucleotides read TGTGCCTGGAGTACCCCCGGGACAGGGTGGACTCAGCCCCAGCATTTT. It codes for CAWSTPGTGWTQPQHF. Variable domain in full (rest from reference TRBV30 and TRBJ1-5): SQTIHQWPATLVQPVGSPLSLECTVEGTSNPNLYWYRQAAGRGLQLLFYSVGIGQISSEVPQNLSASRPQDRQFILSSKKLLLSDSGFYLCAWSTPGTGWTQPQHFGDGTRLSIL.

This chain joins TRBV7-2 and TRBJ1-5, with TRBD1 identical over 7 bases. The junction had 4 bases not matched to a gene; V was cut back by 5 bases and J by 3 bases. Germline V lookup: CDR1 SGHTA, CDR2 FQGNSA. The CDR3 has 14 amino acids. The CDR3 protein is CASSRDRNNQPQHF. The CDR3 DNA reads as TGTGCCAGCAGCCGGGACAGAAACAATCAGCCCCAGCATTTT.

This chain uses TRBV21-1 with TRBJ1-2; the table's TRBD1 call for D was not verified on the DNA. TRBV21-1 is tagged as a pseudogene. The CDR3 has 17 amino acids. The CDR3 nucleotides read TGTGCCACCCTGCCGGGACAGGGTAAGGAAGGGTACTATGGCTACACCTTC. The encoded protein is CATLPGQGKEGYYGYTF.